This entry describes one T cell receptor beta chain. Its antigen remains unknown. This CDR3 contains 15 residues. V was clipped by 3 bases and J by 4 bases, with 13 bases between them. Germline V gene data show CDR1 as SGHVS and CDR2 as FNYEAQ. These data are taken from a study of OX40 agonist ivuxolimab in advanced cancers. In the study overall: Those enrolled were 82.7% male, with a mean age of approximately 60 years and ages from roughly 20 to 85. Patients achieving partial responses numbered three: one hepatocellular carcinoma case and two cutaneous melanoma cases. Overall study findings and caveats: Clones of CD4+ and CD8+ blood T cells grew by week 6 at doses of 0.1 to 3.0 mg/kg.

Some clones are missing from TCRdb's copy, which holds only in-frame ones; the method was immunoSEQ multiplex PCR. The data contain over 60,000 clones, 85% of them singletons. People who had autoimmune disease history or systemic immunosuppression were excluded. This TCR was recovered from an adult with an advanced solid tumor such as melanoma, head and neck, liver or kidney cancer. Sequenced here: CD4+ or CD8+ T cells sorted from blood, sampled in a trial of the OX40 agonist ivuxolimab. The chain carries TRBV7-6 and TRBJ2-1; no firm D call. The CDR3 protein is CASSLGTAQYNEQFF. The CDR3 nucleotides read TGTGCCAGCAGCTTGGGTACAGCCCAATACAATGAGCAGTTCTTC.